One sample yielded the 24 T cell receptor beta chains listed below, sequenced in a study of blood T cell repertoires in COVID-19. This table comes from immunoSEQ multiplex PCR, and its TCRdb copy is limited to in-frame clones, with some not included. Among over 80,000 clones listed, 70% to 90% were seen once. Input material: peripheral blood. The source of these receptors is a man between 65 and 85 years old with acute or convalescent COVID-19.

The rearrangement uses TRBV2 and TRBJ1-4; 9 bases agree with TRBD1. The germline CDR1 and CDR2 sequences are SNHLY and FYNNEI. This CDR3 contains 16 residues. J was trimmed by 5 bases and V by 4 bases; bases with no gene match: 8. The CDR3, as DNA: TGTGCCAGCAGTGTGCCGAAAGGACAGGGGAATGAAAAACTGTTTTTT. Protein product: CASSVPKGQGNEKLFF.

CDR3 protein: CASSLGGDLTEQYF. Here the CDR3 DNA reads TGTGCCAGCAGTTTAGGGGGGGACCTAACCGAGCAGTACTTC. The rearrangement links TRBV28 to TRBJ2-7; 7 bases match TRBD2. From germline, CDR1 is MDHEN and CDR2 SYDVKM. The CDR3 has 14 residues. Germline trimming cut 2 bases from V and 6 bases from J; bases unmatched to any gene: 7.

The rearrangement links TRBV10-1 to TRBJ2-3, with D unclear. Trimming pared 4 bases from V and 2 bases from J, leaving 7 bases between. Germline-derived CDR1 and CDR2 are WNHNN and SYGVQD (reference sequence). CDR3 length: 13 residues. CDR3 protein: CASSVAFTDTQYF. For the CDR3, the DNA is TGCGCCAGCAGTGTGGCCTTCACAGATACGCAGTATTTT.

CDR3: CASSRGSIVAFF. The CDR3 region has the DNA TGTGCCAGCAGCCGCGGTAGTATTGTAGCTTTCTTT. The chain has TRBV12-3 or TRBV12-4 and TRBJ1-1; D remains unclear. The length of the CDR3 is 12 residues. V shed 6 bases and J shed 10 bases, with 15 bases lying between them.

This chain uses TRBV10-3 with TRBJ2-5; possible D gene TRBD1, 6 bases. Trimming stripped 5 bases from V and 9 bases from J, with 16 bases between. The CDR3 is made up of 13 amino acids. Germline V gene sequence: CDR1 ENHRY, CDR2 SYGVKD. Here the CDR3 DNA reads TGTGCCATCAGTCCGGACAGCGGTGGGTCCCAGTACTTC. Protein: CAISPDSGGSQYF.

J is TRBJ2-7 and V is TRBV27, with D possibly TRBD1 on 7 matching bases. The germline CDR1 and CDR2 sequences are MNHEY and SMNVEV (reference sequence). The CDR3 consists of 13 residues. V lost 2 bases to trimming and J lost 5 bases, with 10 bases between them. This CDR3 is CASSLARGDEQYF. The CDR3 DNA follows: TGTGCCAGCAGTTTAGCCAGGGGGGACGAGCAGTACTTC.

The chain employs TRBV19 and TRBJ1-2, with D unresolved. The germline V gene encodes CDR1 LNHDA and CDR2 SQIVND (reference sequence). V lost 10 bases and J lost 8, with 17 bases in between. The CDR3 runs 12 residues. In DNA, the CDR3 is TGTGCCACCCAGGCACCTCCTGCAGGCTACACCTTC. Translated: CATQAPPAGYTF.

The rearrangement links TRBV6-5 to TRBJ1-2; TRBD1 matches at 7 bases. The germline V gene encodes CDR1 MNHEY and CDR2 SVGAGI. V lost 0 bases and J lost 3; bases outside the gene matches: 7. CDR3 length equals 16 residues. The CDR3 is CASSYSRQGRDYGYTF. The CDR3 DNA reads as TGTGCCAGCAGTTACTCGCGACAGGGCAGGGACTATGGCTACACCTTC.

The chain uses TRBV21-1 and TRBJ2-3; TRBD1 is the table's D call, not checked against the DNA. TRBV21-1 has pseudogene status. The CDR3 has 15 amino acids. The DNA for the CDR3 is TGTGCCAGCAATCCACAGGGGATCAATCCGGATACGCAGTATTTT. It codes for CASNPQGINPDTQYF.

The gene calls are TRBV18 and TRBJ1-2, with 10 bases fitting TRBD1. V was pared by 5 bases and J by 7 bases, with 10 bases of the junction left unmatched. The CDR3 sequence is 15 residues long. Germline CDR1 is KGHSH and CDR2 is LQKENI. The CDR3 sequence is CASSKGTGEFAGYTF. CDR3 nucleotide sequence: TGTGCCAGCTCAAAGGGGACAGGGGAATTCGCTGGCTACACCTTC.

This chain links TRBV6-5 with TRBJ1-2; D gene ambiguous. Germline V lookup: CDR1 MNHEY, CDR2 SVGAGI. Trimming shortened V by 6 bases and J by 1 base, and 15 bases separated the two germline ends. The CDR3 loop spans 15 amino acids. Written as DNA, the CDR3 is TGTGCCAGCAGCGAGCACAGCGGGGTTAACTATGGCTACACCTTC. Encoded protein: CASSEHSGVNYGYTF.

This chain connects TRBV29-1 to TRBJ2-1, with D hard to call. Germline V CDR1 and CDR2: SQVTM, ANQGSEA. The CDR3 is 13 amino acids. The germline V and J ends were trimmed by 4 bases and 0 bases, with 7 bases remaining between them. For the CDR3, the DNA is TGCAGCGTTGCTCGGAGCTCCTACAATGAGCAGTTCTTC. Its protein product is CSVARSSYNEQFF.

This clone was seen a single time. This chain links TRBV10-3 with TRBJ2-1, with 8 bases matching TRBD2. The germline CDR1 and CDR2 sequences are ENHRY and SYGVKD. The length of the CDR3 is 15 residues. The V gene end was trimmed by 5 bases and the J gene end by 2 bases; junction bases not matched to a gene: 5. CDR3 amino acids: CAISLAGGTYNEQFF. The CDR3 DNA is TGTGCCATCAGTCTTGCGGGGGGAACCTACAATGAGCAGTTCTTC.

The CDR3 nucleotides are TGTGCCAGCTCTCCGTCGGACAGAATTAGTGGGGGCACAGATACGCAGTATTTT. It codes for CASSPSDRISGGTDTQYF. The chain couples TRBV2 to TRBJ2-3; tentative D call: TRBD1 (6 bases). From germline, CDR1 is SNHLY and CDR2 FYNNEI. The CDR3 totals 18 residues. The V end was cut by 8 bases, the J end by 1 base, with 25 bases between.

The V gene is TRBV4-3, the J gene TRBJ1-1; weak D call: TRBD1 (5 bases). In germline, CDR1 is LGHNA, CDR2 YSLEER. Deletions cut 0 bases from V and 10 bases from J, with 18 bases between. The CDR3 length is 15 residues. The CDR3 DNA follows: TGCGCCAGCAGCCAAGAAGGGACGGGGGAACTCGGAGCTTTCTTT. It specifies CASSQEGTGELGAFF.

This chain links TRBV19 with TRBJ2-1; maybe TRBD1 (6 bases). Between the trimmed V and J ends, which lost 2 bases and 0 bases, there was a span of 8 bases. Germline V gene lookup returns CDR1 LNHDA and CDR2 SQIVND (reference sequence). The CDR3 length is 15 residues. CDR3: CASSITGSSYNEQFF. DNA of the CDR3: TGTGCCAGTAGTATAACAGGGAGCTCCTACAATGAGCAGTTCTTC.

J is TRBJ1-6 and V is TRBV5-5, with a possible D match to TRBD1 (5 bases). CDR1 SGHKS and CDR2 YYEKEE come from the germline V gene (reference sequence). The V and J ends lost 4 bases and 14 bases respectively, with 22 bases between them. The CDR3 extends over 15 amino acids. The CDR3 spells CASSQTGTSNRALHF. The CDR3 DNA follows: TGTGCCAGCAGCCAGACCGGGACTTCCAACCGGGCCCTCCACTTT.

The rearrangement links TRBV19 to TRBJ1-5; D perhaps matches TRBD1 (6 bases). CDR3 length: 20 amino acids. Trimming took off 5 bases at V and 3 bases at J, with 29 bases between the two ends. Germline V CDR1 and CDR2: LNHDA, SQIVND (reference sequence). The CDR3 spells CASSGSPGVGGGRINQPQHF. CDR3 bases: TGTGCCAGTAGTGGATCTCCGGGAGTGGGAGGGGGAAGGATCAATCAGCCCCAGCATTTT. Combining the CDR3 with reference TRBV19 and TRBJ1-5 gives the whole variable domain DGGITQSPKYLFRKEGQNVTLSCEQNLNHDAMYWYRQDPGQGLRLIYYSQIVNDFQKGDIAEGYSVSREKKESFPLTVTSAQKNPTAFYLCASSGSPGVGGGRINQPQHFGDGTRLSIL.

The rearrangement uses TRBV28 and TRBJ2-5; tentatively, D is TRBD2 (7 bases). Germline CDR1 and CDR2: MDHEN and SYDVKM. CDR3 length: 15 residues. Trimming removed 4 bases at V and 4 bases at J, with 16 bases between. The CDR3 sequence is CASSYPSGGLETQYF. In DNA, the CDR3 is TGTGCCAGCAGTTATCCGTCGGGGGGCCTAGAGACCCAGTACTTC.

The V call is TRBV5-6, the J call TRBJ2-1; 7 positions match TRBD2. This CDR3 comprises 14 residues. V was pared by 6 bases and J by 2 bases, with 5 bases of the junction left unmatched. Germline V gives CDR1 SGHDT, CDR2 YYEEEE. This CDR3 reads CASIAGVTYNEQFF. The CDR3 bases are TGTGCCAGCATAGCGGGTGTGACCTACAATGAGCAGTTCTTC. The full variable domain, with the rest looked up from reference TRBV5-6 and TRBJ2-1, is DAGVTQSPTHLIKTRGQQVTLRCSPKSGHDTVSWYQQALGQGPQFIFQYYEEEERQRGNFPDRFSGHQFPNYSSELNVNALLLGDSALYLCASIAGVTYNEQFFGPGTRLTVL.

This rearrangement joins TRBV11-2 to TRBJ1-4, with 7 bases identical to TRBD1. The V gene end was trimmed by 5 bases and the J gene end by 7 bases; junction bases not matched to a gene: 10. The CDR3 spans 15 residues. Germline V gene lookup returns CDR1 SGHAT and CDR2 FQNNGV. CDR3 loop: CASSRGTASVEKLFF. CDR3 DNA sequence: TGTGCCAGCAGCCGGGGGACAGCCAGTGTTGAAAAACTGTTTTTT.

Here the CDR3 DNA reads TGTGCCAGCAGCCTCACCACCCTGACAGGTTTAGCTAACTATGGCTACACCTTC. It encodes CASSLTTLTGLANYGYTF. This chain joins TRBV7-8 and TRBJ1-2, with D possibly matching TRBD1 (6 bases). Trimming took off 5 bases at V and 0 bases at J, with 22 bases between the two ends. Germline V gives CDR1 SGHVS, CDR2 FQNEAQ. The CDR3 is 18 amino acids.

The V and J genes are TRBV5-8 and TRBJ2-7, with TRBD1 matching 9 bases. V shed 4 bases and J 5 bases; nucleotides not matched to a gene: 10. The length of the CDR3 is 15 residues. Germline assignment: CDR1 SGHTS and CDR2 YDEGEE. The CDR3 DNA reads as TGTGCCAGCAGCCCCCCCGGGACAGGGTGGAACGAGCAGTACTTC. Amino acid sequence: CASSPPGTGWNEQYF.

DNA of the CDR3: TGTGCCTGGAAACAGGGGGTCTGGTCAGATACGCAGTATTTT. Translation: CAWKQGVWSDTQYF. The V and J genes are TRBV30 and TRBJ2-3, with 8 bases lining up with TRBD1. The CDR3 contains 14 residues. V shed 4 bases and J 4 bases; nucleotides not matched to a gene: 7. Germline V gene data show CDR1 as GTSNPN and CDR2 as SVGIG (reference sequence).